This T cell receptor beta chain was sequenced during a study of cytomegalovirus exposure and HLA in healthy donors. 60 Vbeta and 13 Jbeta primers were used in PCR. Generated by immunoSEQ multiplex PCR, the TCRdb table keeps only in-frame clones and is missing some. The sample records under 200,000 clones, roughly 78% being singletons. This clone has only a few counts. This CDR3 is built from 13 residues. Per the germline V gene, CDR1 is GTSNPN and CDR2 is SVGIG (reference sequence). The V and J ends lost 4 bases and 3 bases respectively, with 13 bases between them. The rearrangement joins TRBV30 to TRBJ2-7; maybe TRBD1 (6 bases). The TCR comes from a woman in her twenties or thirties in good health and CMV-seropositive. Sequenced: PBMCs. The CDR3 spells CAWTTGSGYEQYF. DNA for the CDR3: TGTGCCTGGACCACAGGGTCGGGCTACGAGCAGTACTTC. Combining the CDR3 with reference TRBV30 and TRBJ2-7 gives the whole variable domain SQTIHQWPATLVQPVGSPLSLECTVEGTSNPNLYWYRQAAGRGLQLLFYSVGIGQISSEVPQNLSASRPQDRQFILSSKKLLLSDSGFYLCAWTTGSGYEQYFGPGTRLTVT.